The 20 T cell receptor beta chains listed next were all sequenced from one sample in a study of blood T cell repertoires in COVID-19 (dated by TCRdb to 2018 to 2021). Libraries were built with the immunoSEQ multiplex PCR assay. As stored in TCRdb, this immuneACCESS dataset retains in-frame rearrangements with V and J assigned. A fraction of the clones does not appear; measured against another copy, unresolved V genes explain less than half of the discrepancy, and the remainder lacks a known reason. The sample table shows about 220,000 clones, and about 85% are seen once. The top ten clones comprise about 5.1% of the sample. Sequences were obtained from peripheral blood. The receptors here all came from a woman between 55 and 75 years old who had recovered from COVID-19.

A word on this clone: The sample carries other DNA sequences with the same CDR3. The DNA for the CDR3 is TGTGCCAGCAGCCAGGTATGGACAGGGGATACTGAAGCTTTCTTT. It encodes CASSQVWTGDTEAFF. The chain employs TRBV3-1 (or the pseudogene TRBV3-2) and TRBJ1-1; TRBD1 matches at 9 bases. CDR3 size: 15 residues. Germline-derived CDR1 and CDR2 are LGHDT and YNNKEL (reference sequence). J gave up 5 bases and V 3 bases, and 7 bases lay outside the gene matches.

This clone was observed a single time. The J gene is TRBJ1-2, the V gene TRBV9; D is uncertain. Germline CDR1 reads SGDLS; CDR2 reads YYNGEE. V gave up 5 bases and J gave up 5 bases, with 16 bases separating them. The CDR3 loop spans 14 amino acids. CDR3 protein: CASSAFDGEYGYTF. The CDR3 DNA sequence: TGTGCCAGCAGTGCCTTCGACGGAGAGTATGGCTACACCTTC.

This clone was observed many times. This same CDR3 is encoded by further DNA sequences in the sample. The chain recombines TRBV27 with TRBJ2-3; 9 bases match TRBD2. In germline, CDR1 is MNHEY, CDR2 SMNVEV (reference sequence). V dropped 0 bases and J dropped 5; count of bases not matched to a gene: 6. This CDR3 comprises 16 residues. CDR3 in amino acids: CASSLSAAGGGDTQYF. The DNA of the CDR3 is TGTGCCAGCAGTTTATCGGCAGCGGGGGGTGGAGATACGCAGTATTTT.

Ten or more counts support this clone. The CDR3 coding sequence is TGTGCCAGCAGCTTTAACCAGTTCGAGGGCTATGGCTACACCTTC. Residues: CASSFNQFEGYGYTF. V is TRBV7-9 and J is TRBJ1-2; D unresolved. The germline gives CDR1 SEHNR, CDR2 FQNEAQ (reference sequence). Trimming removed 3 bases from V and 4 bases from J, with 15 bases in between. The CDR3 is 15 amino acids.

J is TRBJ2-5 and V is TRBV6-5; D is unclear. Germline CDR1 reads MNHEY; CDR2 reads SVGAGI. The CDR3 loop spans 12 amino acids. Between the trimmed V and J ends, which lost 4 bases and 5 bases, there was a span of 8 bases. CDR3 bases: TGTGCCAGCAGTTCAACCACTGAGACCCAGTACTTC. Translated, it gives CASSSTTETQYF.

The V and J genes are TRBV12-5 and TRBJ2-2; the match to TRBD1 covers 10 bases. Per germline, CDR1 LGHNT and CDR2 FRNRAP. The CDR3 contains 16 residues. Trimming removed 5 bases from V and 6 bases from J; junction bases left unmatched: 9. The CDR3 reads CASGPRGTGAAGELFF. CDR3 in DNA: TGTGCTAGTGGTCCCCGGGGGACAGGGGCCGCCGGGGAGCTGTTTTTT.

The chain joins TRBV21-1 to TRBJ2-7; the tabulated D call, TRBD1, remains unverified against the DNA. TRBV21-1 has pseudogene status. The CDR3 has 17 amino acids. CDR3 amino acids: CASTSTQDRDGPYEQYF. The CDR3 DNA sequence: TGTGCCAGCACCTCAACCCAGGACAGGGATGGCCCCTACGAGCAGTACTTC.

This sequence joins TRBV11-2 and TRBJ2-7, with 9 bases aligning to TRBD2. This CDR3 spans 16 amino acids. Trimming removed 4 bases from V and 6 bases from J; junction bases left unmatched: 13. Germline V CDR1 and CDR2: SGHAT, FQNNGV. The CDR3 region is CASSSWGSAGGFEQYF. CDR3 bases: TGTGCCAGCAGCTCTTGGGGATCGGCGGGGGGGTTCGAGCAGTACTTC.

V usage is TRBV3-1 (or the pseudogene TRBV3-2) and J usage is TRBJ1-1; D is perhaps TRBD1 (5 bases). The CDR3 has 13 residues. The germline gives CDR1 LGHDT, CDR2 YNNKEL (reference sequence). The V end was cut by 3 bases, the J end by 4 bases, with 9 bases between. This CDR3 is CASSHGGATEAFF. The DNA for the CDR3 is TGTGCCAGCAGCCACGGAGGGGCCACTGAAGCTTTCTTT.

The V gene is TRBV27, the J gene TRBJ1-4; D uncertain. V shed 2 bases and J shed 8 bases, with 15 bases lying between them. In germline, CDR1 is MNHEY, CDR2 SMNVEV (reference sequence). The CDR3 spans 15 residues. The CDR3 is CASSLLVGREEKLFF. In DNA form, the CDR3 reads TGTGCCAGCAGTTTACTTGTTGGCCGGGAGGAAAAACTGTTTTTT.

V gene TRBV9 combines with J gene TRBJ2-3; the D gene is possibly TRBD2 (5 bases). CDR3 length: 14 residues. In germline, CDR1 is SGDLS, CDR2 YYNGEE. The V and J ends lost 3 bases and 1 base respectively, with 9 bases between them. CDR3 sequence: CASSAPGGTDTQYF. The CDR3 DNA reads as TGTGCCAGCAGCGCCCCCGGGGGCACAGATACGCAGTATTTT.

The J gene is TRBJ2-6, the V gene TRBV9; 10 bases agree with TRBD1. The CDR3 contains 14 residues. Germline V gene data show CDR1 as SGDLS and CDR2 as YYNGEE. Germline trimming cut 3 bases from V and 8 bases from J; bases unmatched to any gene: 2. CDR3 in amino acids: CASSGDRGTNVLTF. DNA for the CDR3: TGTGCCAGCAGCGGGGACAGGGGTACCAACGTCCTGACTTTC.

The chain carries TRBV10-3 and TRBJ2-2, with TRBD2 matching 13 bases. Germline V lookup: CDR1 ENHRY, CDR2 SYGVKD. The CDR3 spans 16 residues. V dropped 9 bases and J dropped 3; count of bases not matched to a gene: 7. CDR3 sequence: CAMRTSGGRDTGELFF. The CDR3 DNA follows: TGTGCCATGAGGACTAGCGGGGGCCGGGACACCGGGGAGCTGTTTTTT.

The chain recombines TRBV6-1 with TRBJ2-2; tentatively, D is TRBD1 (6 bases). The CDR3 runs to 16 residues. The germline V gene encodes CDR1 MNHNS and CDR2 SASEGT. Trimming removed 1 base at V and 3 bases at J, with 12 bases between. The CDR3 bases are TGTGCCAGCAGTGAAGTGGTACAGGGTGACACCGGGGAGCTGTTTTTT. Its translation: CASSEVVQGDTGELFF.

This chain links TRBV5-5 with TRBJ1-5; 7 positions agree with TRBD1. The CDR3 length is 15 residues. Germline V gene data show CDR1 as SGHKS and CDR2 as YYEKEE (reference sequence). With V trimmed by 2 bases and J by 6 bases, 8 bases remained unmatched. This CDR3 reads CASSLRGDRGQPQHF. Here the CDR3 DNA reads TGTGCCAGCAGCTTAAGAGGGGACAGAGGTCAGCCCCAGCATTTT.

This chain connects TRBV5-1 to TRBJ2-3, with D perhaps matching TRBD1 (5 bases). The CDR3 totals 15 residues. Germline CDR1 SGHRS, CDR2 YFSETQ. The V end was cut by 1 base, the J end by 1 base, with 10 bases between. CDR3 region: CASSLSQGGTDTQYF. The CDR3 coding sequence is TGCGCCAGCAGCTTGAGCCAGGGTGGCACAGATACGCAGTATTTT. Full variable domain (missing parts from reference TRBV5-1 and TRBJ2-3): KAGVTQTPRYLIKTRGQQVTLSCSPISGHRSVSWYQQTPGQGLQFLFEYFSETQRNKGNFPGRFSGRQFSNSRSEMNVSTLELGDSALYLCASSLSQGGTDTQYFGPGTRLTVL.

This rearrangement joins TRBV5-6 to TRBJ2-1, with D perhaps matching TRBD2 (6 bases). Germline V gene lookup returns CDR1 SGHDT and CDR2 YYEEEE. The length of the CDR3 is 16 residues. V was clipped by 3 bases and J by 2 bases, with 15 bases between them. This CDR3 reads CASSSGVSRTYNEQFF. The CDR3 DNA is TGTGCCAGCAGCTCGGGGGTCTCGAGGACCTACAATGAGCAGTTCTTC.

V usage is TRBV5-6 and J usage is TRBJ2-3, with TRBD1 matching 8 bases. V gave up 0 bases and J gave up 3 bases; unmatched junction bases: 6. The CDR3 extends over 16 amino acids. The germline gives CDR1 SGHDT, CDR2 YYEEEE. This chain's CDR3 is CASSLGQGRSTDTQYF. The CDR3 DNA is TGTGCCAGCAGCTTGGGACAGGGGAGGTCGACAGATACGCAGTATTTT.

In nucleotides, the CDR3 is TGCGCCAGCGCCGTTCTATGGAACACTGAAGCTTTCTTT. Amino acid sequence: CASAVLWNTEAFF. The rearrangement joins TRBV5-1 to TRBJ1-1; no firm D call. Per the germline V gene, CDR1 is SGHRS and CDR2 is YFSETQ. Trimming shortened V by 7 bases and J by 1 base, and 11 bases separated the two germline ends. The CDR3 extends over 13 amino acids.

Only one count was recorded for this clone. The chain has TRBV12-5 and TRBJ2-7, with unresolved D. Germline V gene sequence: CDR1 LGHNT, CDR2 FRNRAP. The CDR3 contains 13 residues. Trimming took 1 base from V and 4 from J, leaving 8 bases between them. In DNA, the CDR3 is TGTGCTAGTGGTTTGGCAGGATCATACGAGCAGTACTTC. This sequence encodes CASGLAGSYEQYF.